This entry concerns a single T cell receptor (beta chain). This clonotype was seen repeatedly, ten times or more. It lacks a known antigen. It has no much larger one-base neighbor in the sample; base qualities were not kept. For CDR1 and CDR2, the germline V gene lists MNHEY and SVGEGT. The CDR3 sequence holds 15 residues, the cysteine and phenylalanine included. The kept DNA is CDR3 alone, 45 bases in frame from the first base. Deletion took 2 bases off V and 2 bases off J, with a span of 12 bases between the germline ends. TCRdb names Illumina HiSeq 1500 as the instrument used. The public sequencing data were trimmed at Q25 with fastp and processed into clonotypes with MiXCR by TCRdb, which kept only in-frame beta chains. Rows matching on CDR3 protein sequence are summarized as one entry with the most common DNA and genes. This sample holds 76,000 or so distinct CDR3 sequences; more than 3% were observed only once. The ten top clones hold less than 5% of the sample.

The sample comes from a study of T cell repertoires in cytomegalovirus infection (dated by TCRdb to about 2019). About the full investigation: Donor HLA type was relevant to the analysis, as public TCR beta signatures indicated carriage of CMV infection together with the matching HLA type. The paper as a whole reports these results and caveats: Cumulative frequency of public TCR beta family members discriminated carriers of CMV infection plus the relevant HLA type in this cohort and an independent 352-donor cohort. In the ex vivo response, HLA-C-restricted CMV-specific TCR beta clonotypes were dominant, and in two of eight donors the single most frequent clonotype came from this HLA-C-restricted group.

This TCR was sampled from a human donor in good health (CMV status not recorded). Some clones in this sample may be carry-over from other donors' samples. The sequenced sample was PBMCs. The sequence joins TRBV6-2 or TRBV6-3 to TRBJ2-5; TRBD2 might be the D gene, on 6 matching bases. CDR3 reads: CASSYGAGRQETQYF. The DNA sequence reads TGTGCCAGCAGTTACGGTGCGGGACGACAAGAGACCCAGTACTTC.